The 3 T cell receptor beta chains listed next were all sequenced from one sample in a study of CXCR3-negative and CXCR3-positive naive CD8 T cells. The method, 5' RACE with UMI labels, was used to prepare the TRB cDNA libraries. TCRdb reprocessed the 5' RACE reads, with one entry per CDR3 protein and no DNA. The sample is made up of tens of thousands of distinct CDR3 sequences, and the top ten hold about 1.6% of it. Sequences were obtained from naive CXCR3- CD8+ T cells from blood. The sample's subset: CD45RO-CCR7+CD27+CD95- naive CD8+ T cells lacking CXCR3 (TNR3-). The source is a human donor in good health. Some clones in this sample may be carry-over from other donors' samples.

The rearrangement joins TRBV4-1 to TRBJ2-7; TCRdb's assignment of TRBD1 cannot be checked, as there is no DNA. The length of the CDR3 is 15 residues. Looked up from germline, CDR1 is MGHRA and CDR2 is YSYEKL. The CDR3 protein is CASSPYGTGAYEQYF.

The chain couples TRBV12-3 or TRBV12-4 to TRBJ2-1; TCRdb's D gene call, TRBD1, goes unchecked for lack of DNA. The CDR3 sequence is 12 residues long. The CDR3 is CASSNRNYEQFF.

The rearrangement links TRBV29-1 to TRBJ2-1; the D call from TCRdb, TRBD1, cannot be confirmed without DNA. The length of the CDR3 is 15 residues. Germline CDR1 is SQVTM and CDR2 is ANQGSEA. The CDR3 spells CSANPPTGDHNEQFF.